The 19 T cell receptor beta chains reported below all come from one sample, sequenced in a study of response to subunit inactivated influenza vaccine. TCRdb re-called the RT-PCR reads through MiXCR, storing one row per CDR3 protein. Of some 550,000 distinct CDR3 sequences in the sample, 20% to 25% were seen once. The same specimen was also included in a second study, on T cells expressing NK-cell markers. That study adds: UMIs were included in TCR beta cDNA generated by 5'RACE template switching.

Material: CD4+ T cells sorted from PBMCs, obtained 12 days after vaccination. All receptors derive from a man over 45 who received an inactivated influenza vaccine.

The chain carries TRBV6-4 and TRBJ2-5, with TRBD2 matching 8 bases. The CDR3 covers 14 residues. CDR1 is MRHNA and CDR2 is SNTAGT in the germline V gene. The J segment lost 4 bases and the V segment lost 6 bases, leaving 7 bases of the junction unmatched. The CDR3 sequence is CASSEGTSGETQYF. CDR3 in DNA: TGTGCCAGCAGCGAGGGGACTAGTGGAGAGACCCAGTACTTC.

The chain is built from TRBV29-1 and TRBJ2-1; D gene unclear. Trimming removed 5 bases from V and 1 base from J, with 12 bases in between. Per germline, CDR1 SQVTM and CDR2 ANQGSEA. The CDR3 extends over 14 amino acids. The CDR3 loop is CSVPVLRSYNEQFF. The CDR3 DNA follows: TGCAGCGTTCCGGTTTTAAGGTCCTACAATGAGCAGTTCTTC.

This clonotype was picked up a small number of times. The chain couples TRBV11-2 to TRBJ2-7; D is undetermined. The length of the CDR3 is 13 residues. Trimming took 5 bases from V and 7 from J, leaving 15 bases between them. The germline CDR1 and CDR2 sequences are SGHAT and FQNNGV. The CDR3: CASSHGPSLEQYF. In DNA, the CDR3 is TGTGCCAGCAGCCACGGGCCCTCTCTGGAGCAGTACTTC.

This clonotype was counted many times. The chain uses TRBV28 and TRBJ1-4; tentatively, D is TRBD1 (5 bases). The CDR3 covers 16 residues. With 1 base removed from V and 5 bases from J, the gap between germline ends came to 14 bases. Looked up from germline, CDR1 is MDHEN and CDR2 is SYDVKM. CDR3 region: CASSLFGTAVNEKLFF. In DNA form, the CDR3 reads TGTGCCAGCAGTTTATTCGGGACGGCGGTGAATGAAAAACTGTTTTTT.

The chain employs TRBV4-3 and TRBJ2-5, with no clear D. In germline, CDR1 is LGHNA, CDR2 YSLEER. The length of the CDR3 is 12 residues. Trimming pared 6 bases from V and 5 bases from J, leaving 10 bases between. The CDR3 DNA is TGCGCCAGCAGGGATGCACGGGAGACCCAGTACTTC. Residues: CASRDARETQYF.

The CDR3 spells CASSLYGSYNEQFF. The CDR3 bases are TGTGCCAGCAGCTTATACGGAAGCTACAATGAGCAGTTCTTC. The chain links TRBV7-2 to TRBJ2-1; D remains unclear. Germline values: CDR1 SGHTA, CDR2 FQGNSA. The germline V and J ends were trimmed by 2 bases and 3 bases, with 8 bases remaining between them. This CDR3 is 14 amino acids long.

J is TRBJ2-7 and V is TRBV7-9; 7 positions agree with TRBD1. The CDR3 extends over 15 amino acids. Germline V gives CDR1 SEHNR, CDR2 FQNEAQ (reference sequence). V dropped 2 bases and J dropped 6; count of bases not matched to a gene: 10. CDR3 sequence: CASSLFPRGSGEQYF. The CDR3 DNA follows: TGTGCCAGCAGCTTATTCCCCAGGGGGTCTGGCGAGCAGTACTTC.

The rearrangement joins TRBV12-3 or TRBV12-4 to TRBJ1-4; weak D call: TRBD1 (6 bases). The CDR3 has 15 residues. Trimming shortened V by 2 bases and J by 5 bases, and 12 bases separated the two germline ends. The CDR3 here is CASSLSRGSNEKLFF. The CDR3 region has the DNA TGTGCCAGCAGTTTAAGCAGGGGATCAAATGAAAAACTGTTTTTT.

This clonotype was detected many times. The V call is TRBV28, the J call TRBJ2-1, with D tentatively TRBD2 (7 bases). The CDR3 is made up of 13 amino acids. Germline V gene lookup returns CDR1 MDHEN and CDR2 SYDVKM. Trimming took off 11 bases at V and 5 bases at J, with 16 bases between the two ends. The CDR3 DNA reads TGTGCCGGGGGGGGCCTTCCCAACAATGAGCAGTTCTTC. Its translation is CAGGGLPNNEQFF. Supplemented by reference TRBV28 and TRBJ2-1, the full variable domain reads DVKVTQSSRYLVKRTGEKVFLECVQDMDHENMFWYRQDPGLGLRLIYFSYDVKMKEKGDIPEGYSVSREKKERFSLILESASTNQTSMYLCAGGGLPNNEQFFGPGTRLTVL.

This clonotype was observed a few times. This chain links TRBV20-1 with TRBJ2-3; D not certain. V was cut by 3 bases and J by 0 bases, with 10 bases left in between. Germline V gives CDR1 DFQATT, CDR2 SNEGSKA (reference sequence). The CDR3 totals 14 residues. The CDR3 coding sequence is TGCAGTGCTAGCCGAGACCCTAGCACAGATACGCAGTATTTT. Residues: CSASRDPSTDTQYF.

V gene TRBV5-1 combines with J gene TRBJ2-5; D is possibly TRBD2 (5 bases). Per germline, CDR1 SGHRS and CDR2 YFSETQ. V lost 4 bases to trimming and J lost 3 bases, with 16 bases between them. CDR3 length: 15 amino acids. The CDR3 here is CASSPVRGWEETQYF. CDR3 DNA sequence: TGCGCCAGCAGCCCTGTCCGGGGATGGGAAGAGACCCAGTACTTC.

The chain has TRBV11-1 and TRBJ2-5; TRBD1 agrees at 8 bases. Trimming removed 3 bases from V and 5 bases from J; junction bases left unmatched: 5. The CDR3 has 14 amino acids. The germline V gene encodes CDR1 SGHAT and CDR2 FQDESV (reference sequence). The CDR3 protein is CASSFPGGMETQYF. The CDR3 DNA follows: TGTGCCAGCAGCTTTCCAGGGGGCATGGAGACCCAGTACTTC.

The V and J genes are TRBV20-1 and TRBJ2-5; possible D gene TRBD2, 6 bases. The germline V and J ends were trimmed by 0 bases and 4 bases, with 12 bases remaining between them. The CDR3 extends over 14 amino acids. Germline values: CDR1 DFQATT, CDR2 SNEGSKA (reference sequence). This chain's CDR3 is CSARDMGGVETQYF. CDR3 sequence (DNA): TGCAGTGCTAGAGATATGGGAGGTGTAGAGACCCAGTACTTC.

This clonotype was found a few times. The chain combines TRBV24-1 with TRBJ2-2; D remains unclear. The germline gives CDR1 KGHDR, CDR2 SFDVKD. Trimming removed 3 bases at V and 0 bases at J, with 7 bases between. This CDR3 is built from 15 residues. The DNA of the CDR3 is TGTGCCACCAGTGATCCCACATCGAACACCGGGGAGCTGTTTTTT. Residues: CATSDPTSNTGELFF.

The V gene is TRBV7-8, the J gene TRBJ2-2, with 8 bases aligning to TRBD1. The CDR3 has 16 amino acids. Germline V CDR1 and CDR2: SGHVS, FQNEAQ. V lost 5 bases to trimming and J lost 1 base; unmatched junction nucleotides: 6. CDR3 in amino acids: CASSPRDRRNTGELFF. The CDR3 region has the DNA TGTGCCAGCAGCCCCAGGGACAGGAGGAACACCGGGGAGCTGTTTTTT.

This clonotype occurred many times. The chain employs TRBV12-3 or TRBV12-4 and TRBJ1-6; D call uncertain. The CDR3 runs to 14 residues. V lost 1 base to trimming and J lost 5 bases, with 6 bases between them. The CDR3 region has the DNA TGTGCCAGCAGTTTAGGCATAGATAATTCACCCCTCCACTTT. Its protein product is CASSLGIDNSPLHF.

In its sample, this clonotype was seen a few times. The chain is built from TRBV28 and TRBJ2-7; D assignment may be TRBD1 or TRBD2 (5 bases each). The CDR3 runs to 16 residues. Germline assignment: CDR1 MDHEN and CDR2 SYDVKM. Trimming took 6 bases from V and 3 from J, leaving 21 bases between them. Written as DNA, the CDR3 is TGTGCCAGCAGCCCATCTGGGGGTCTATGGAACTACGAGCAGTACTTC. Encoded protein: CASSPSGGLWNYEQYF.

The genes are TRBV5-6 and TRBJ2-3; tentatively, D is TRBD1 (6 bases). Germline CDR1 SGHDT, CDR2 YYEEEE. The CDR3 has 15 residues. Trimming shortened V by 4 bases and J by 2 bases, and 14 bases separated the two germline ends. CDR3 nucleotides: TGTGCCAGCAGCAGGAACGGACAGTTCACAGATACGCAGTATTTT. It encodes CASSRNGQFTDTQYF.

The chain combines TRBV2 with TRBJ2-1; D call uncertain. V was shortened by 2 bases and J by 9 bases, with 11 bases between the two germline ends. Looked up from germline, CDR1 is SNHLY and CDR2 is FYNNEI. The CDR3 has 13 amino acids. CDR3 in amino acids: CASSELSTGEQFF. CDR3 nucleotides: TGTGCCAGCAGTGAATTGTCGACGGGTGAGCAGTTCTTC.